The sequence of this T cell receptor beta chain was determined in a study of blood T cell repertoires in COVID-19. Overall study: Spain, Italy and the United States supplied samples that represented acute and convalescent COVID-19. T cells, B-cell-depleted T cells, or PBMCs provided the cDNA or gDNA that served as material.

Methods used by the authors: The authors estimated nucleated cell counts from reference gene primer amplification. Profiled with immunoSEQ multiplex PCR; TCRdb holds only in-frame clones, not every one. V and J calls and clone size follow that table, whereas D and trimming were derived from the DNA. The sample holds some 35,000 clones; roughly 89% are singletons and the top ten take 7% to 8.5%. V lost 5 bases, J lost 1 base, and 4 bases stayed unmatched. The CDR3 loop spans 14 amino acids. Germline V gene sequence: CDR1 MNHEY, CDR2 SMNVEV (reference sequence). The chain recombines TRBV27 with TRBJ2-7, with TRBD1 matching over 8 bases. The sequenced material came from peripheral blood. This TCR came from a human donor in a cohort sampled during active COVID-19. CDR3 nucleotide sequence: TGTGCCAGCAGTCACGGGACAGGTTCCTACGAGCAGTACTTC. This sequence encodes CASSHGTGSYEQYF.